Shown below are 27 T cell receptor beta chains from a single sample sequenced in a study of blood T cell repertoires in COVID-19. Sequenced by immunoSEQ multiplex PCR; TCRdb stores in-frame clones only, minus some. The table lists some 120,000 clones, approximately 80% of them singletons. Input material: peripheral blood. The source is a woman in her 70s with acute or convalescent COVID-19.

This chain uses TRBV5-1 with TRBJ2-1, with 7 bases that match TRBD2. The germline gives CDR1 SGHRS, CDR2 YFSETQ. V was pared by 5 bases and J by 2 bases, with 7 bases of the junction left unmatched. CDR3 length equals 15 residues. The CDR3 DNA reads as TGCGCCAGCAGTACAAGCGGGATCCCCTACAATGAGCAGTTCTTC. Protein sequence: CASSTSGIPYNEQFF.

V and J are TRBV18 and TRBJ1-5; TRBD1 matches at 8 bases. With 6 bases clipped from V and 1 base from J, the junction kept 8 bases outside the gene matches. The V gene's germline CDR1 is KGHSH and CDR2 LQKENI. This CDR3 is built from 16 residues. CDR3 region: CASSRNRGGSNQPQHF. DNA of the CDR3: TGTGCCAGCTCGCGCAACAGGGGGGGAAGCAATCAGCCCCAGCATTTT.

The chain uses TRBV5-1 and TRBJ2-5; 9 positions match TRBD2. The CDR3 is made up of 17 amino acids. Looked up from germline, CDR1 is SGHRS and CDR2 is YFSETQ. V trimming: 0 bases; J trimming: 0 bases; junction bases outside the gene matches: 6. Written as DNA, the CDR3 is TGCGCCAGCAGCTTGGGTCTAGCGGGGCTGTACCAAGAGACCCAGTACTTC. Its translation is CASSLGLAGLYQETQYF.

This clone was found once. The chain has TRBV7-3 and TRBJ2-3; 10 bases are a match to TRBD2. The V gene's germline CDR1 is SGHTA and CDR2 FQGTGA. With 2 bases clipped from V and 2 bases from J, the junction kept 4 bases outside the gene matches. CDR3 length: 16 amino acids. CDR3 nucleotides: TGTGCCAGCAGCTTAGGAGCGGGGGGGCCCACAGATACGCAGTATTTT. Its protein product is CASSLGAGGPTDTQYF.

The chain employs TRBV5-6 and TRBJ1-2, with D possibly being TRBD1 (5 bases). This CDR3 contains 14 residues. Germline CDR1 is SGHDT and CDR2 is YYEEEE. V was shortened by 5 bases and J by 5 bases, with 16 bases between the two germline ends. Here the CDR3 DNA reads TGTGCCAGCAGTGGACATCGTATAGAGTATGGCTACACCTTC. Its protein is CASSGHRIEYGYTF. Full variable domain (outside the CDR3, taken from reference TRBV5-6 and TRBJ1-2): DAGVTQSPTHLIKTRGQQVTLRCSPKSGHDTVSWYQQALGQGPQFIFQYYEEEERQRGNFPDRFSGHQFPNYSSELNVNALLLGDSALYLCASSGHRIEYGYTFGSGTRLTVV.

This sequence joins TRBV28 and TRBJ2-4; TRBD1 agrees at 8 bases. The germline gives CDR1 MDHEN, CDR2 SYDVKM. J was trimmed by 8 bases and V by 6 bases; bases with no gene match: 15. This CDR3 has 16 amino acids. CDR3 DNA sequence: TGTGCCAGCAGGGGACTTGAGGACAGGGAAGTAGACATTCAGTACTTC. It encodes CASRGLEDREVDIQYF. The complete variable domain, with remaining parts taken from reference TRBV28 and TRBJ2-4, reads DVKVTQSSRYLVKRTGEKVFLECVQDMDHENMFWYRQDPGLGLRLIYFSYDVKMKEKGDIPEGYSVSREKKERFSLILESASTNQTSMYLCASRGLEDREVDIQYFGAGTRLSVL.

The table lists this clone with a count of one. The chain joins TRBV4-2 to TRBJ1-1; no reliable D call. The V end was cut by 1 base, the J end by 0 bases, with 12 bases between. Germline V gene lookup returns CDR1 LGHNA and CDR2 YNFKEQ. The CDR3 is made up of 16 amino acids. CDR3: CASSQVREVMNTEAFF. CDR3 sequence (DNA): TGTGCCAGCAGCCAAGTTAGAGAGGTGATGAACACTGAAGCTTTCTTT.

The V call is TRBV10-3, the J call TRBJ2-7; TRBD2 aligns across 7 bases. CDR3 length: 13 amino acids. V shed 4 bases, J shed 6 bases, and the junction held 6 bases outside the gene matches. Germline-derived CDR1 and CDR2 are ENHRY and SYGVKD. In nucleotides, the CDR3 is TGTGCCATCAGTGCAACAGCGGGGCTCGAGCAGTACTTC. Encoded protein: CAISATAGLEQYF.

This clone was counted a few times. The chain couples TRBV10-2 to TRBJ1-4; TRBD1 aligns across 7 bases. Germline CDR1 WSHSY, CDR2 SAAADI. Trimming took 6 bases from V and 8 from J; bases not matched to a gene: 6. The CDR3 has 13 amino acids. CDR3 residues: CASRGRQGEKLFF. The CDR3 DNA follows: TGCGCCAGCAGAGGAAGACAGGGAGAAAAACTGTTTTTT.

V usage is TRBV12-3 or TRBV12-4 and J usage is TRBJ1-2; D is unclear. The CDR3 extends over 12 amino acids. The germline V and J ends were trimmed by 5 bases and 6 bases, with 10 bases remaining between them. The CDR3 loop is CASSLHRDGYTF. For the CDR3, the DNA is TGTGCCAGCAGTCTTCACCGGGATGGCTACACCTTC.

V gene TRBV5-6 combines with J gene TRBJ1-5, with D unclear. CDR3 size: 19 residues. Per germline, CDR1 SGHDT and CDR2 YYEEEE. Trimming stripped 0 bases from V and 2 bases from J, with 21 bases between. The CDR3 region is CASSLAPCETARGNQPQHF. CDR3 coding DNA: TGTGCCAGCAGCTTGGCGCCCTGCGAGACCGCTCGGGGCAATCAGCCCCAGCATTTT.

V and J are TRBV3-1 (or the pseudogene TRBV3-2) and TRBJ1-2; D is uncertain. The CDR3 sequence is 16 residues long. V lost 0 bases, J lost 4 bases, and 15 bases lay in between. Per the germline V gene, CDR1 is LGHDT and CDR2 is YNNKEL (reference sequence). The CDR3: CASSQEGGQIGYGYTF. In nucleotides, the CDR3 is TGTGCCAGCAGCCAAGAAGGAGGCCAGATAGGCTATGGCTACACCTTC.

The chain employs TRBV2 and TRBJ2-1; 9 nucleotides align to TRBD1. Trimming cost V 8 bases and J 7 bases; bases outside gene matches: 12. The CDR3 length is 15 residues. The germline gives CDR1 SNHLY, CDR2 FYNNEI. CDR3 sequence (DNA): TGTGCCAGCGGACAACAGGGGGCGCCGGCTAATGAGCAGTTCTTC. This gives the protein CASGQQGAPANEQFF.

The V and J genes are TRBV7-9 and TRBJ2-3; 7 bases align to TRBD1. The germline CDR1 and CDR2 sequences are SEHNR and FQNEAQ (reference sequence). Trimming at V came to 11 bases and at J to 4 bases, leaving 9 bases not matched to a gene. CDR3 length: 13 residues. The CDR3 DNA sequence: TGTGCCGGCCACAGGGGTAGCCCAGATACGCAGTATTTT. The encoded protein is CAGHRGSPDTQYF.

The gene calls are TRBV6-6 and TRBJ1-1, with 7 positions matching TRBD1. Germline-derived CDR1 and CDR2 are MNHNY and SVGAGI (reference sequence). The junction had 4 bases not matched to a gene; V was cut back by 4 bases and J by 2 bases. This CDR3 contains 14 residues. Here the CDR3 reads CASSWGDSNTEAFF. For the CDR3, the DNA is TGTGCCAGCAGTTGGGGGGACAGTAACACTGAAGCTTTCTTT.

DNA of the CDR3: TGTGCCATCCGCCCCGGGACAGGGAGCGATGGCTACACCTTC. Protein: CAIRPGTGSDGYTF. The rearrangement links TRBV10-3 to TRBJ1-2; 9 positions agree with TRBD1. The CDR3 is 14 amino acids. The junction had 10 bases not matched to a gene; V was cut back by 8 bases and J by 6 bases. Germline CDR1 is ENHRY and CDR2 is SYGVKD.

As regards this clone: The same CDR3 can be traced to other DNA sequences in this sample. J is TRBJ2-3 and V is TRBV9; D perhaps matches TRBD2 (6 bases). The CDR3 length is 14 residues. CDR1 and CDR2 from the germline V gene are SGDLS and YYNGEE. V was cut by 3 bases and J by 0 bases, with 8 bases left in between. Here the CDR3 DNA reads TGTGCCAGCAGCGCCAGCGGGAGCACAGATACGCAGTATTTT. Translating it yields CASSASGSTDTQYF. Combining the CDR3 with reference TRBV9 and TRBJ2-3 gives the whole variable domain DSGVTQTPKHLITATGQRVTLRCSPRSGDLSVYWYQQSLDQGLQFLIQYYNGEERAKGNILERFSAQQFPDLHSELNLSSLELGDSALYFCASSASGSTDTQYFGPGTRLTVL.

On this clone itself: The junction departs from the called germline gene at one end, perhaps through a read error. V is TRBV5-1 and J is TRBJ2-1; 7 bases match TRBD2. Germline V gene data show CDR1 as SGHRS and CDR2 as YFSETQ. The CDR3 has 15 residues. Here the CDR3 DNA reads TGCGCCAGCAGCTTAAGCGGGGAATCCTTCAATGAGCAGTTCTTC. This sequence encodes CASSLSGESFNEQFF.

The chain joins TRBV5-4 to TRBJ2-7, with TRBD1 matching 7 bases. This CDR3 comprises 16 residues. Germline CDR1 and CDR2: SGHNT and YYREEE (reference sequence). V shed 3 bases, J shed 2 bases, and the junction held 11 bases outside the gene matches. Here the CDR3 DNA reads TGTGCCAGCAGCTCCCCCGGGACAGCGACCGCCTACGAGCAGTACTTC. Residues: CASSSPGTATAYEQYF. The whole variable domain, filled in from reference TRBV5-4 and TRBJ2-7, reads ETGVTQSPTHLIKTRGQQVTLRCSSQSGHNTVSWYQQALGQGPQFIFQYYREEENGRGNFPPRFSGLQFPNYSSELNVNALELDDSALYLCASSSPGTATAYEQYFGPGTRLTVT.

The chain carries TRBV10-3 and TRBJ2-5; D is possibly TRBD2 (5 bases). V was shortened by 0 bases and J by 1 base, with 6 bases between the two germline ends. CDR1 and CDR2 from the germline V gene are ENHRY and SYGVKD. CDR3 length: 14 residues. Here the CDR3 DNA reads TGTGCCATCAGTGAGTCTGGAGGCCAAGAGACCCAGTACTTC. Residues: CAISESGGQETQYF.

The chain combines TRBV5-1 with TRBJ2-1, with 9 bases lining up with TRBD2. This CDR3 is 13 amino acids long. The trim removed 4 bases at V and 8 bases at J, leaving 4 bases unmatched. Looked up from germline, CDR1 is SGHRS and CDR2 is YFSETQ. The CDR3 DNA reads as TGCGCCAGCAGCCTAGCGGGAAGTGATGAGCAGTTCTTC. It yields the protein CASSLAGSDEQFF.

As DNA, the CDR3 is TGCGCCAGCAGCTTCCGGGACAGGGGGGATGAGCAGTTCTTC. The encoded protein is CASSFRDRGDEQFF. The gene calls are TRBV5-1 and TRBJ2-1, with 11 bases lining up with TRBD1. Germline V CDR1 and CDR2: SGHRS, YFSETQ. The CDR3 loop spans 14 amino acids. The ends lost 2 bases at V and 8 bases at J; junction bases unmatched: 3.

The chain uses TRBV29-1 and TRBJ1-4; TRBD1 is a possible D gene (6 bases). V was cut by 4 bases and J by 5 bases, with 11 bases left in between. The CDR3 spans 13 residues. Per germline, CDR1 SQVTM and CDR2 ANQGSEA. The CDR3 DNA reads TGCAGCGTTGCCGGAACAGGGAATGAAAAACTGTTTTTT. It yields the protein CSVAGTGNEKLFF.

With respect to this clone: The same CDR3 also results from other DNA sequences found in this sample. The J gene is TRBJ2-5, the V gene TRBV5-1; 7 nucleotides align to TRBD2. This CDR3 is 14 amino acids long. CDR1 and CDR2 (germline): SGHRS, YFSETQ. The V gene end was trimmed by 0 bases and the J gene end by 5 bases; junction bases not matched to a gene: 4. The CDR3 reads CASSLGLAGETQYF. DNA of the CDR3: TGCGCCAGCAGCTTGGGTTTAGCGGGCGAGACCCAGTACTTC.

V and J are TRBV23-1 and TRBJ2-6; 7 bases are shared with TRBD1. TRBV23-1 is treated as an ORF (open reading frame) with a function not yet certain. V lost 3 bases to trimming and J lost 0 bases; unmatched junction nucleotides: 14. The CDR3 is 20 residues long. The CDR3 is CASSQTPGGPPFSGANVLTF. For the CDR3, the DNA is TGCGCCAGCAGTCAGACTCCAGGGGGTCCTCCATTCTCTGGGGCCAACGTCCTGACTTTC.

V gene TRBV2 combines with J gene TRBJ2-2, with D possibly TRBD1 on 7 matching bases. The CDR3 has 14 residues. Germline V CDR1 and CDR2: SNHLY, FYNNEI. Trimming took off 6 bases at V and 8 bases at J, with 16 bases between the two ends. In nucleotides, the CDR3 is TGTGCCAGCAGCCGTCACCAGGGGGGAGGGGAGCTGTTTTTT. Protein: CASSRHQGGGELFF.

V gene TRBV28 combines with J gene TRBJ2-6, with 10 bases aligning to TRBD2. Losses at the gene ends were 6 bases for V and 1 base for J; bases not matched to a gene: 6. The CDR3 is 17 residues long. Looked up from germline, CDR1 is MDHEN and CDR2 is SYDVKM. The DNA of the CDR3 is TGTGCCAGCAGATCGAGGGGACTAGCGTCTGGGGCCAACGTCCTGACTTTC. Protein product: CASRSRGLASGANVLTF.